This T cell receptor beta chain was sequenced for a study of T cell responses to AZD1222 COVID-19 vaccine. To note about this clone: Its antigen is still unknown.

The table came from immunoSEQ multiplex PCR; TCRdb's copy has only in-frame clones and leaves some out. The sample contains approximately 140,000 clones, about 92% of which appear only once. J gave up 2 bases and V 3 bases, and 1 base lay outside the gene matches. The CDR3 has 16 amino acids. CDR1 and CDR2 from the germline V gene are MRHNA and SNTAGT. Overall study findings and caveats: Clonal diversity was possibly underestimated, and white British individuals and females predominated among donors. Seropositive AZD1222 recipients at baseline numbered only five to seven.

The TCR was taken from an adult who received the AZD1222 COVID-19 vaccine. This chain links TRBV6-4 with TRBJ2-6; 10 nucleotides match TRBD2. This specimen was peripheral blood, taken 28 days after the second AZD1222 dose. CDR3 sequence (DNA): TGTGCCAGCAGTGAGCTAGCGGGAGCTGGGGCCAACGTCCTGACTTTC. Translated, it gives CASSELAGAGANVLTF.